These 14 T cell receptor beta chains were sequenced from one sample in a study of blood T cell repertoires in COVID-19. The protocol was immunoSEQ multiplex PCR, while the TCRdb copy is restricted to in-frame clones and leaves out a portion. This sample has 200,000 to 300,000 clones, with 80% to 95% found just once. The sequenced sample consisted of peripheral blood. These receptors all stem from a person aged 18 to 35 with COVID-19, enrolled during active disease.

In this sample, this clone turned up once. The chain couples TRBV30 to TRBJ1-4; the match to TRBD1 covers 7 bases. The CDR3 sequence is 14 residues long. Trimming took 4 bases from V and 8 from J; bases not matched to a gene: 10. Germline CDR1 reads GTSNPN; CDR2 reads SVGIG (reference sequence). CDR3 nucleotide sequence: TGTGCCTGGAACGACAGGGTCGAGATGGAAAAACTGTTTTTT. This sequence encodes CAWNDRVEMEKLFF. The whole variable domain, filled in from reference TRBV30 and TRBJ1-4, reads SQTIHQWPATLVQPVGSPLSLECTVEGTSNPNLYWYRQAAGRGLQLLFYSVGIGQISSEVPQNLSASRPQDRQFILSSKKLLLSDSGFYLCAWNDRVEMEKLFFGSGTQLSVL.

The V call is TRBV27, the J call TRBJ2-1; 10 bases map to TRBD2. This CDR3 is 15 amino acids long. V shed 3 bases and J 5 bases; nucleotides not matched to a gene: 4. The germline CDR1 and CDR2 sequences are MNHEY and SMNVEV (reference sequence). CDR3 protein: CASSFLAGVDNEQFF. For the CDR3, the DNA is TGTGCCAGCAGTTTTCTAGCGGGAGTCGACAATGAGCAGTTCTTC.

This clone was found once. V is TRBV4-3 and J is TRBJ1-1, with 7 bases fitting TRBD1. The CDR3 runs 15 residues. Germline V CDR1 and CDR2: LGHNA, YSLEER. The trim removed 3 bases at V and 1 base at J, leaving 5 bases unmatched. In nucleotides, the CDR3 is TGCGCCAGCAGCCAGAACAGGGGTCAGAACACTGAAGCTTTCTTT. It yields the protein CASSQNRGQNTEAFF.

The rearrangement uses TRBV5-6 and TRBJ2-3, with D tentatively TRBD1 (5 bases). The CDR3 loop spans 12 amino acids. With 4 bases removed from V and 8 bases from J, the gap between germline ends came to 11 bases. CDR1 SGHDT and CDR2 YYEEEE come from the germline V gene. This CDR3 reads CASSAWGGTQYF. CDR3 nucleotides: TGTGCCAGCAGCGCCTGGGGCGGTACGCAGTATTTT.

The V call is TRBV6-5, the J call TRBJ2-1, with 7 positions matching TRBD2. Germline-derived CDR1 and CDR2 are MNHEY and SVGAGI. This CDR3 contains 15 residues. Trimming removed 7 bases from V and 4 bases from J; junction bases left unmatched: 10. The CDR3 is CASKLREEAYNEQFF. CDR3 DNA sequence: TGTGCCAGCAAGTTACGGGAGGAAGCATACAATGAGCAGTTCTTC.

The chain combines TRBV4-3 with TRBJ2-7, with TRBD2 matching over 7 bases. CDR1 and CDR2 (germline): LGHNA, YSLEER. The ends lost 4 bases at V and 2 bases at J; junction bases unmatched: 5. This CDR3 has 14 amino acids. The CDR3 region has the DNA TGCGCCAGCAGCCCCGGAGCGGGACCCTACGAGCAGTACTTC. Translated: CASSPGAGPYEQYF.

The chain uses TRBV2 and TRBJ2-2; D may be TRBD1 (6 bases). This CDR3 contains 14 residues. CDR1 and CDR2 (germline): SNHLY, FYNNEI. V lost 6 bases, J lost 4 bases, and 12 bases lay in between. CDR3 region: CASRAGTTTGELFF. In nucleotides, the CDR3 is TGTGCCAGCAGAGCCGGGACAACCACCGGGGAGCTGTTTTTT.

This clone appeared a few times. The V and J genes are TRBV11-2 and TRBJ2-7, with TRBD1 matching over 8 bases. The ends lost 5 bases at V and 2 bases at J; junction bases unmatched: 5. CDR1 and CDR2 (germline): SGHAT, FQNNGV. The CDR3 has 14 residues. The CDR3 reads CASSAGQGAYEQYF. The CDR3 DNA follows: TGTGCCAGCAGCGCCGGACAGGGCGCCTACGAGCAGTACTTC.

This chain joins TRBV4-3 and TRBJ2-1, with TRBD2 identical over 7 bases. The length of the CDR3 is 11 residues. Trimming removed 8 bases from V and 13 bases from J; junction bases left unmatched: 8. Germline V CDR1 and CDR2: LGHNA, YSLEER. This CDR3 is CASSSGALQFF. The CDR3 DNA sequence: TGCGCCAGCTCAAGCGGGGCGCTTCAGTTCTTC.

The chain joins TRBV18 to TRBJ1-2; 7 nucleotides agree with TRBD1. The CDR3 sequence is 15 residues long. Germline V CDR1 and CDR2: KGHSH, LQKENI. V dropped 6 bases and J dropped 2; count of bases not matched to a gene: 9. CDR3 in DNA: TGTGCCAGCTCTAAGGAGGGGGCGACAAACTATGGCTACACCTTC. Translation gives CASSKEGATNYGYTF.

J is TRBJ2-1 and V is TRBV18; 9 bases map to TRBD1. Trimming removed 6 bases from V and 4 bases from J; junction bases left unmatched: 10. Germline V gene sequence: CDR1 KGHSH, CDR2 LQKENI. CDR3 length: 16 residues. The CDR3 reads CASSKYDGTGYNEQFF. The DNA of the CDR3 is TGTGCCAGCTCCAAATATGACGGGACAGGGTACAATGAGCAGTTCTTC.

The chain is built from TRBV4-1 and TRBJ1-1; D is unclear. CDR1 MGHRA and CDR2 YSYEKL come from the germline V gene. The CDR3 has 13 residues. The V end was cut by 5 bases, the J end by 12 bases, with 19 bases between. CDR3 nucleotides: TGCGCCAGCAGCTCCCGGGAGGGCAAATGGACTTTCTTT. Its protein product is CASSSREGKWTFF.

The chain employs TRBV5-1 and TRBJ1-3; D is uncertain. The ends were cut back, 3 bases at V and 0 bases at J, with 10 bases in the middle. The CDR3 has 15 amino acids. Germline CDR1 reads SGHRS; CDR2 reads YFSETQ. The CDR3 region is CASSSEESSGNTIYF. The CDR3 DNA sequence: TGCGCCAGCAGCTCAGAAGAAAGCTCTGGAAACACCATATATTTT.

The chain employs TRBV29-1 and TRBJ2-2, with no clear D. The CDR3 covers 13 residues. Germline CDR1 is SQVTM and CDR2 is ANQGSEA. Trimming removed 2 bases from V and 1 base from J, with 5 bases in between. The CDR3 bases are TGCAGCGTTGAAAACGGGAACACCGGGGAGCTGTTTTTT. Amino acid sequence: CSVENGNTGELFF.